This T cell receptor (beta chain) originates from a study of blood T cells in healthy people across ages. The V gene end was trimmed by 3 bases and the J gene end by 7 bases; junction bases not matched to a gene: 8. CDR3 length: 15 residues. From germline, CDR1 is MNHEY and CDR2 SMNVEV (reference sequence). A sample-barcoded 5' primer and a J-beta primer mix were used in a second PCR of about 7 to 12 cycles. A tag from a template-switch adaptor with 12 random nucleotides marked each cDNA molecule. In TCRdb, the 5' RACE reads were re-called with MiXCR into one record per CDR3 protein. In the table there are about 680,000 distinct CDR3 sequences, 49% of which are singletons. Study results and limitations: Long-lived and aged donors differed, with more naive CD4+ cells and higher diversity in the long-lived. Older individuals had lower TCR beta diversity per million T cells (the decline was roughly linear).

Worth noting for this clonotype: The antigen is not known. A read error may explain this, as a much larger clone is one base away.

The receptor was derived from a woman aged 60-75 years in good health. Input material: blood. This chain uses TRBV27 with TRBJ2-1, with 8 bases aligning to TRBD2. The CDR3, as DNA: TGTGCCAGCAGTTTGCTTCGCGGGAGGAATAATGAGCAGTTCTTC. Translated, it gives CASSLLRGRNNEQFF.